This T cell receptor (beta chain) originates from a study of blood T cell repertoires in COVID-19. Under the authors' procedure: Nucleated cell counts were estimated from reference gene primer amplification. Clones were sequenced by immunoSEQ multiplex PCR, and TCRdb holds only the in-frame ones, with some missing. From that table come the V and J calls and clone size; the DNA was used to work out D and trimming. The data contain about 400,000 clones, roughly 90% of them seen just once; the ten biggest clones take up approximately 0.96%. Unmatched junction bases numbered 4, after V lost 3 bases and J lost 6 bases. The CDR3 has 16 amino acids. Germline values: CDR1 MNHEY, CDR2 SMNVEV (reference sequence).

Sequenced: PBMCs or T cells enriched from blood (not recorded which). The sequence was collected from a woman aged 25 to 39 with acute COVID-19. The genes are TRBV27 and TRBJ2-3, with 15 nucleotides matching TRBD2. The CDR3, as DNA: TGTGCCAGCAGTTTGGGGACTAGCGGGGGGTATGATACGCAGTATTTT. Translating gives CASSLGTSGGYDTQYF.